The 21 T cell receptor beta chains below all came from one sample that was sequenced in a study of regulatory T cells in long-lasting Graves disease. The time point denotes: newly diagnosed GD, antithyroid drugs for less than 3 months. Scientists built the TCR library using RNA that was extracted from PBMCs. Construction of the TCR beta libraries employed iRepertoire HTBI primers in conjunction with Arm-PCR of CDR3 regions. TCRdb re-analysed the multiplex PCR reads in MiXCR, keeping a single row per CDR3 protein. The sample lists 350,000 to 550,000 distinct CDR3 sequences, about 15% occurring once. In addition, the sample was reused for a study of T cells in Graves' hyperthyroidism and ophthalmopathy.

This specimen was peripheral blood mononuclear cells (PBMCs), taken at new diagnosis, from a patient treated with antithyroid drugs. Receptor source: a woman in her 30s with Graves disease.

This clonotype has a count of ten or more. The J gene is TRBJ2-7, the V gene TRBV3-1; D remains ambiguous. The germline gives CDR1 LGHDT, CDR2 YNNKEL (reference sequence). The CDR3 extends over 13 amino acids. Trimming cost V 5 bases and J 0 bases, with 8 bases left between them. CDR3 residues: CASSSRSSYEQYF. In DNA, the CDR3 is TGTGCCAGCAGCTCGAGGAGCTCCTACGAGCAGTACTTC.

The CDR3 region is CASRDTGWANVLTF. The CDR3 DNA is TGTGCCAGCAGGGACACAGGGTGGGCCAACGTCCTGACTTTC. The chain carries TRBV12-3 or TRBV12-4 and TRBJ2-6, with D tentatively TRBD1 (6 bases). This CDR3 is built from 14 residues. V was pared by 6 bases and J by 5 bases, with 11 bases between.

This clonotype was counted ten times or more. Here the CDR3 reads CASSFTGEQFF. Here the CDR3 DNA reads TGTGCCAGCAGCTTTACGGGTGAGCAGTTCTTC. This chain uses TRBV12-3 or TRBV12-4 with TRBJ2-5, with D uncertain. The DNA matches TRBJ2-1 better at its end, which makes the J call doubtful. There are 11 residues in the CDR3.

This clonotype was seen ten or more times. This chain joins TRBV29-1 and TRBJ2-5; 11 bases map to TRBD2. The CDR3 contains 14 residues. Germline CDR1 SQVTM, CDR2 ANQGSEA. J was trimmed by 5 bases and V by 7 bases; bases with no gene match: 9. CDR3 sequence (DNA): TGCAGCGGCCTGGGACTAGCGGAGGGGGAGACCCAGTACTTC. Protein sequence: CSGLGLAEGETQYF.

In this sample, this clonotype turned up many times. V and J are TRBV27 and TRBJ2-1; 10 bases are a match to TRBD2. V dropped 6 bases and J dropped 4; count of bases not matched to a gene: 12. The CDR3 covers 17 residues. In germline, CDR1 is MNHEY, CDR2 SMNVEV (reference sequence). The CDR3 is CASRYLLLAGGYNEQFF. The CDR3 nucleotides are TGTGCCAGCAGATACTTACTCTTAGCGGGAGGTTACAATGAGCAGTTCTTC.

This clonotype has a count of ten or more. At one boundary the junction diverges from the germline segment, which might be a read error. The chain has TRBV3-1 and TRBJ2-1; D remains ambiguous. The germline V gene encodes CDR1 LGHDT and CDR2 YNNKEL (reference sequence). The CDR3 sequence is 17 residues long. The CDR3 spells CASSQEALGPVYNAQFF. CDR3 in DNA: TGTGCCAGCAGCCAAGAGGCCCTAGGTCCGGTGTACAATGCGCAGTTCTTC.

This clonotype was observed a handful of times. CDR3 protein: CATSGTTDRGHREQYF. CDR3 bases: TGTGCCACCAGTGGCACAACGGACAGGGGGCACCGCGAGCAGTACTTC. This chain uses TRBV24-1 with TRBJ2-7, with 11 bases fitting TRBD1. Germline CDR1 KGHDR, CDR2 SFDVKD. The trim removed 5 bases at V and 6 bases at J, leaving 11 bases unmatched. The CDR3 length is 16 residues.

The chain uses TRBV6-7 and TRBJ1-5; perhaps TRBD1 as D (5 bases). TRBV6-7 falls under the ORF class, with uncertain function. V lost 0 bases and J 0 bases, leaving 15 bases between the germline ends. The CDR3 totals 18 residues. CDR3 DNA sequence: TGTGCCAGCAGTTACTCGTGGGACGAATCTTATAGCAATCAGCCCCAGCATTTT. This codes for CASSYSWDESYSNQPQHF.

This clonotype was recorded many times. This chain links TRBV7-3 with TRBJ2-1, with D perhaps matching TRBD2 (6 bases). V shed 2 bases and J shed 4 bases, with 12 bases lying between them. The germline V gene has CDR1 SGHTA and CDR2 FQGTGA. The CDR3 has 15 residues. CDR3 residues: CASSLSSSVYNEQFF. As DNA, the CDR3 is TGTGCCAGCAGCTTATCCTCTAGCGTTTACAATGAGCAGTTCTTC.

This clonotype has a single count. This chain connects TRBV3-1 to TRBJ1-2; D is perhaps TRBD1 (5 bases). The length of the CDR3 is 15 residues. From germline, CDR1 is LGHDT and CDR2 YNNKEL (reference sequence). Between the trimmed V and J ends, which lost 1 base and 3 bases, there was a span of 12 bases. In DNA form, the CDR3 reads TGTGCCAGCAGCCAAGTGGCAGGGCGAGACTATGGCTACACCTTC. Amino acid sequence: CASSQVAGRDYGYTF.

Many counts were recorded for this clonotype. The chain has TRBV5-1 and TRBJ2-7, with 7 positions matching TRBD1. With V trimmed by 4 bases and J by 2 bases, 9 bases remained unmatched. Germline values: CDR1 SGHRS, CDR2 YFSETQ. The CDR3 extends over 15 amino acids. The CDR3 sequence: CASSRAGTEAYEQYF. Here the CDR3 DNA reads TGCGCCAGCAGCAGGGCCGGGACAGAAGCCTACGAGCAGTACTTC.

This clonotype appeared many times. V gene TRBV28 combines with J gene TRBJ2-7, with D hard to call. Germline V CDR1 and CDR2: MDHEN, SYDVKM. This CDR3 comprises 11 residues. The V and J ends lost 8 bases and 3 bases respectively, with 8 bases between them. The CDR3 nucleotides read TGTGCCAGCCAAACCCACTACGAGCAGTACTTC. The encoded protein is CASQTHYEQYF.

This clonotype has a count of ten or more. The rearrangement uses TRBV13 and TRBJ1-2; 8 bases are shared with TRBD1. This CDR3 has 16 residues. CDR1 and CDR2 (germline): PRHDT, FYEKMQ (reference sequence). The V segment lost 4 bases and the J segment 2 bases; nucleotides outside the gene matches: 9. CDR3 sequence reads: CASSWEGQAKNYGYTF. DNA of the CDR3: TGTGCCAGCAGCTGGGAGGGACAGGCGAAAAACTATGGCTACACCTTC.

The table lists this clonotype with many counts. The V and J genes are TRBV10-3 and TRBJ2-2, with D uncertain. CDR1 is ENHRY, CDR2 SYGVKD, per germline. The V end was cut by 7 bases, the J end by 3 bases, with 3 bases between. The CDR3 contains 11 residues. The CDR3 here is CAITHTGELFF. CDR3 sequence (DNA): TGTGCCATCACCCACACCGGGGAGCTGTTTTTT.

There are many counts of this clonotype. The chain links TRBV3-1 to TRBJ2-1; a possible D gene is TRBD2 (6 bases). CDR3 length equals 15 residues. V was pared by 4 bases and J by 4 bases, with 14 bases between. The germline V gene encodes CDR1 LGHDT and CDR2 YNNKEL (reference sequence). The CDR3 protein is CASSPGAGTYNEQFF. As DNA, the CDR3 is TGTGCCAGCAGCCCCGGGGCGGGAACATACAATGAGCAGTTCTTC.

The genes are TRBV7-6 and TRBJ2-3; 9 nucleotides line up with TRBD2. V lost 4 bases to trimming and J lost 5 bases; unmatched junction nucleotides: 7. This CDR3 region has 15 residues. Germline V CDR1 and CDR2: SGHVS, FNYEAQ. CDR3 sequence reads: CASSSLAGVGDTQYF. The CDR3 DNA is TGTGCCAGCAGCTCTTTAGCGGGAGTGGGAGATACGCAGTATTTT. The variable domain in full, with the rest retrieved from reference TRBV7-6 and TRBJ2-3, is GAGVSQSPRYKVTKRGQDVALRCDPISGHVSLYWYRQALGQGPEFLTYFNYEAQQDKSGLPNDRFSAERPEGSISTLTIQRTEQRDSAMYRCASSSLAGVGDTQYFGPGTRLTVL.

The chain combines TRBV29-1 with TRBJ2-6; D is possibly TRBD1 (5 bases). The CDR3 length is 15 residues. CDR1 SQVTM and CDR2 ANQGSEA come from the germline V gene. The ends were cut back, 6 bases at V and 0 bases at J, with 12 bases in the middle. The CDR3, as DNA: TGCAGCGTCGGACCCGACAGCTCTGGGGCCAACGTCCTGACTTTC. It codes for CSVGPDSSGANVLTF.

This clonotype was detected ten times or more. The chain couples TRBV5-1 to TRBJ1-1; TRBD1 aligns across 7 bases. Per the germline V gene, CDR1 is SGHRS and CDR2 is YFSETQ. The length of the CDR3 is 16 residues. With V trimmed by 0 bases and J by 0 bases, 5 bases remained unmatched. The DNA of the CDR3 is TGCGCCAGCAGCTTGGCGGGACAGCGAATGAACACTGAAGCTTTCTTT. Translated, it gives CASSLAGQRMNTEAFF.

Points on this clonotype: This clone may be a read error of a much larger clone one base away. The chain has TRBV28 and TRBJ1-1, with a tentative D call TRBD1 (5 bases). The CDR3 has 13 amino acids. The V and J ends lost 4 bases and 8 bases respectively, with 14 bases between them. Germline V gene data show CDR1 as MDHEN and CDR2 as SYDVKM. The CDR3 sequence: CASSSGSGPEAFF. The CDR3 bases are TGTGCCAGCAGTTCAGGGAGCGGGCCCGAAGCTTTCTTT. Combining the CDR3 with reference TRBV28 and TRBJ1-1 gives the whole variable domain DVKVTQSSRYLVKRTGEKVFLECVQDMDHENMFWYRQDPGLGLRLIYFSYDVKMKEKGDIPEGYSVSREKKERFSLILESASTNQTSMYLCASSSGSGPEAFFGQGTRLTVV.

This clonotype was picked up many times. This chain links TRBV11-2 with TRBJ2-5; TRBD2 aligns across 15 bases. The CDR3 length is 19 residues. In germline, CDR1 is SGHAT, CDR2 FQNNGV. With V trimmed by 5 bases and J by 7 bases, 17 bases remained unmatched. The DNA of the CDR3 is TGTGCCAGCAGCACGACCGGGACTAGCGGGAGGTCCCTGCGGAGGACCCAGTACTTC. It specifies CASSTTGTSGRSLRRTQYF.

This clonotype was seen at least ten times. The V call is TRBV27, the J call TRBJ1-1; D perhaps matches TRBD1 (5 bases). Between the trimmed V and J ends, which lost 6 bases and 1 base, there was a span of 9 bases. Germline values: CDR1 MNHEY, CDR2 SMNVEV (reference sequence). This CDR3 has 13 residues. CDR3 in DNA: TGTGCCAGCAGCTTTGGGGGGAACACTGAAGCTTTCTTT. This encodes CASSFGGNTEAFF.